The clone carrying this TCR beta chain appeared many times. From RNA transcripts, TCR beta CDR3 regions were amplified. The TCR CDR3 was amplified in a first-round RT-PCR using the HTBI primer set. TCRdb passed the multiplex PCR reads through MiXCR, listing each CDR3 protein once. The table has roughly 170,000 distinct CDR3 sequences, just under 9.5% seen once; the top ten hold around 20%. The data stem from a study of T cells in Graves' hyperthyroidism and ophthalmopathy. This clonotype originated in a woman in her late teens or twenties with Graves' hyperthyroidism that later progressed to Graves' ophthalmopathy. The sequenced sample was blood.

For the CDR3, the DNA is TGTGCCAGCAGCTTGGAGCTCGACCAGAACAATGAGCAGTTCTTC. Protein sequence: CASSLELDQNNEQFF. J is TRBJ2-1 and V is TRBV7-2, with D unresolved. Trimming shortened V by 3 bases and J by 5 bases, and 14 bases separated the two germline ends. Looked up from germline, CDR1 is SGHTA and CDR2 is FQGNSA. The CDR3 is 15 amino acids.